Listed below are T cell receptor beta chains from one sample, sequenced in a study of CD8 T cells in acute hepatitis C reinfection. Method: immunoSEQ multiplex PCR; TCRdb's copy keeps in-frame clones and lacks some. The sample contains about 38,000 clones, 70% to 90% of which appear only once. The sequenced sample was naive CD8+ T cells from PBMCs. Receptors originate from a woman under 30 who spontaneously cleared hepatitis C infection. Each CDR3 is given with its conserved first and last residue. A D gene is named only where the DNA matches it firmly. Size tells how often a clone was seen (once, few, many) or the class of an expanded clone, and some rows leave it out.

D,size,V,length,J,CDR3,DNA
.,.,TRBV12-5,12,TRBJ1-5,CASGSSKQPQHF,TGTGCTAGTGGTTCCTCAAAGCAGCCCCAGCATTTT
TRBD2,.,TRBV6-1,16,TRBJ2-1,CASSAGTSGIYNEQFF,TGTGCCAGCAGTGCAGGGACTAGCGGGATCTACAATGAGCAGTTCTTC
.,.,TRBV27,15,TRBJ2-3,CASSPGTRFTDTQYF,TGTGCCAGCAGCCCAGGGACCAGGTTCACAGATACGCAGTATTTT
.,once,TRBV14,15,TRBJ2-2,CASSQDLVATGELFF,TGTGCCAGCAGCCAAGATCTGGTAGCGACCGGGGAGCTGTTTTTT
.,.,TRBV19,12,TRBJ1-2,CASSDGIYGYTF,TGTGCCAGTAGCGATGGTATCTATGGCTACACCTTC
.,few,TRBV6-6,15,TRBJ1-5,CASSYSRYSNQPQHF,TGTGCCAGCAGTTACTCGAGATATAGCAATCAGCCCCAGCATTTT
.,.,TRBV7-9,16,TRBJ2-2,CASSWWDTPNTGELFF,TGTGCCAGCAGTTGGTGGGACACTCCGAACACCGGGGAGCTGTTTTTT
.,.,TRBV14,10,TRBJ2-1,CASGGTSRFF,TGTGCCAGCGGGGGGACAAGTCGGTTCTTC
TRBD1,.,TRBV7-6,14,TRBJ1-2,CASSPGGADYGYTF,TGTGCCAGCAGCCCAGGGGGCGCGGACTATGGCTACACCTTC
TRBD1,once,TRBV7-2,14,TRBJ1-1,CASDPGGRVTEAFF,TGTGCCAGCGACCCAGGGGGGCGGGTCACTGAAGCTTTCTTT
TRBD2,.,TRBV27,19,TRBJ2-3,CASSFFPARGRAMTDTQYF,TGTGCCAGCAGTTTTTTTCCCGCCCGCGGGAGGGCCATGACAGATACGCAGTATTTT
TRBD2,once,TRBV9,15,TRBJ2-1,CASSVEAGGYNEQFF,TGTGCCAGCAGCGTAGAGGCGGGAGGGTACAATGAGCAGTTCTTC
.,.,TRBV6-6,15,TRBJ1-1,CASSNPFGQNTEAFF,TGTGCCAGCAGTAACCCTTTTGGACAGAACACTGAAGCTTTCTTT
.,.,TRBV27,12,TRBJ2-3,CASSMGLNTQYF,TGTGCCAGCAGTATGGGACTGAATACGCAGTATTTT
.,.,TRBV6-1,15,TRBJ1-1,CASHTPSTGNTEAFF,TGTGCCAGCCATACTCCTTCTACGGGGAACACTGAAGCTTTCTTT
.,once,TRBV6-5,15,TRBJ1-1,CASSYYIPLNTEAFF,TGTGCCAGCAGTTATTACATACCCCTGAACACTGAAGCTTTCTTT
.,.,TRBV7-6,14,TRBJ2-5,CASSPPGYQETQYF,TGTGCCAGCAGCCCTCCAGGGTACCAAGAGACCCAGTACTTC
.,.,TRBV12-5,16,TRBJ2-1,CASGTGLPSSYNEQFF,TGTGCTAGTGGAACGGGACTTCCCAGCTCCTACAATGAGCAGTTCTTC
.,.,TRBV9,16,TRBJ2-2,CASSRLHTGTTGELFF,TGTGCCAGCAGCCGACTCCACACCGGGACCACCGGGGAGCTGTTTTTT
TRBD1,.,TRBV19,17,TRBJ2-2,CASSSRQGGGTTGELFF,TGTGCCAGTAGTTCCAGACAGGGCGGTGGGACCACCGGGGAGCTGTTTTTT
.,.,TRBV6-1,14,TRBJ2-7,CASSETGLPYEQYF,TGTGCCAGCAGTGAAACAGGGTTACCCTACGAGCAGTACTTC
TRBD1,.,TRBV7-9,15,TRBJ1-1,CASSLGQGAGTEAFF,TGTGCCAGCAGCTTAGGTCAGGGGGCAGGCACTGAAGCTTTCTTT
.,.,TRBV5-1,15,TRBJ2-4,CASSSNSLAKNIQYF,TGCGCCAGCAGCTCCAACAGCCTAGCCAAAAACATTCAGTACTTC
.,.,TRBV6-1,11,TRBJ1-5,CASSASQPQHF,TGTGCCAGCAGTGCGAGTCAGCCCCAGCATTTT